This T cell receptor (beta chain) was sequenced during a study of blood T cell repertoires in COVID-19. The overall study: PBMCs, B-cell-depleted T cells, or T cells provided the cDNA or gDNA that made up the material.

Enrolled through a virtual design, the participants were between about 18 and 100 years of age and came from some 26 US areas. The CDR3 covers 17 residues. The germline CDR1 and CDR2 sequences are KGHSH and LQKENI. The V gene lost 3 bases and the J gene lost 4 bases, with 18 bases spanning the gap. In the source study's methods: The assay estimated nucleated cells by amplifying reference gene primers. TCRdb keeps only in-frame clones here, not all; method: immunoSEQ multiplex PCR. V, J and clone size were drawn from that table, and D and trimming were deduced from the DNA. The sample shows approximately 150,000 clones, roughly 80% of them seen only once.

The sequence was obtained from a woman between 40 and 55 years old with acute COVID-19. The rearrangement joins TRBV18 to TRBJ2-2; weak D call: TRBD2 (7 bases). Source material: PBMCs or T cells enriched from blood (not recorded which). In DNA, the CDR3 is TGTGCCAGCTCACCGCCTCGAGGGGGGGACCTCACCGGGGAGCTGTTTTTT. Residues: CASSPPRGGDLTGELFF.